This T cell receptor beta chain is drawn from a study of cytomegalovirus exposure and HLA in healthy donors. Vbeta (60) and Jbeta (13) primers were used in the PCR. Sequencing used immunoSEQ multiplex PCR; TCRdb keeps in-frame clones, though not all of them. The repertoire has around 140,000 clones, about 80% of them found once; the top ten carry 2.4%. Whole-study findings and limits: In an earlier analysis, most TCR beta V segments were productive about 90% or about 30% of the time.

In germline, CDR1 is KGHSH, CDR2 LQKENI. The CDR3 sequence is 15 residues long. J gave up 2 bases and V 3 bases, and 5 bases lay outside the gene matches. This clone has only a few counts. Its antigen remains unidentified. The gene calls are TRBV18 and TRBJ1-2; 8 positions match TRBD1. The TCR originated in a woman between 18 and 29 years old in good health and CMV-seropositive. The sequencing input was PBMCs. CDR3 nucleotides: TGTGCCAGCTCACCTGGGACAGGACCCAACTATGGCTACACCTTC. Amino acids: CASSPGTGPNYGYTF.